Presented here are 7 T cell receptor beta chains from one specimen sequenced in a study of T cells in narcolepsy. Clones were sequenced by immunoSEQ multiplex PCR, and TCRdb holds only the in-frame ones, with some missing. The sample lists 18,000 or so clones; around 86% were seen once. Sequencing input: memory (CD45RA-) CD4+ T cells from blood. These receptors were taken from a human donor in good health.

The chain couples TRBV15 to TRBJ2-3; 9 nucleotides align to TRBD2. Germline lookup yields CDR1 LNHNV and CDR2 YYDKDF (reference sequence). V dropped 4 bases and J dropped 4; count of bases not matched to a gene: 15. This CDR3 is built from 18 residues. Here the CDR3 DNA reads TGTGCCACCAGCACCCTAAATTTAGCGGGAGTGGGTTCAGATACGCAGTATTTT. Translation gives CATSTLNLAGVGSDTQYF.

The DNA of the CDR3 is TGTGCCAGCAGTCGAGACGTGGGGTACTTC. Protein: CASSRDVGYF. This chain connects TRBV11-3 to TRBJ2-7; unclear D gene. This CDR3 spans 10 amino acids. The V gene lost 6 bases and the J gene lost 12 bases, with 12 bases spanning the gap. Per germline, CDR1 SGHNT and CDR2 YENEEA.

This clone has a single count. The chain uses TRBV30 and TRBJ2-4, with 7 bases identical to TRBD1. The ends lost 2 bases at V and 0 bases at J; junction bases unmatched: 13. The CDR3 loop spans 18 amino acids. Germline V lookup: CDR1 GTSNPN, CDR2 SVGIG (reference sequence). The CDR3 DNA reads TGTGCCTGGAGTAGCACAGGGCCAGGGGGTCTAGCCAAAAACATTCAGTACTTC. Residues: CAWSSTGPGGLAKNIQYF.

In its sample, this clone was seen once. The chain uses TRBV30 and TRBJ1-6; D is unclear. Germline CDR1 GTSNPN, CDR2 SVGIG (reference sequence). V lost 4 bases to trimming and J lost 4 bases, with 2 bases between them. The CDR3 sequence is 11 residues long. The CDR3 DNA is TGTGCCTGGAAGTATAATTCACCCCTCCACTTT. Translated: CAWKYNSPLHF. The full variable domain, with the rest looked up from reference TRBV30 and TRBJ1-6, is SQTIHQWPATLVQPVGSPLSLECTVEGTSNPNLYWYRQAAGRGLQLLFYSVGIGQISSEVPQNLSASRPQDRQFILSSKKLLLSDSGFYLCAWKYNSPLHFGNGTRLTVT.

V gene TRBV7-2 combines with J gene TRBJ2-3; weak D call: TRBD1 (5 bases). Trimming pared 2 bases from V and 7 bases from J, leaving 10 bases between. Germline V lookup: CDR1 SGHTA, CDR2 FQGNSA. This CDR3 region has 13 residues. CDR3 bases: TGTGCCAGCAGCTTAACCAGGGATAATACGCAGTATTTT. Protein product: CASSLTRDNTQYF.

This clone occurred once. The chain is built from TRBV6-5 and TRBJ2-1, with a possible D match to TRBD2 (6 bases). The germline V gene encodes CDR1 MNHEY and CDR2 SVGAGI. V gave up 8 bases and J gave up 7 bases, with 15 bases separating them. There are 13 residues in the CDR3. This chain's CDR3 is CASLKAGFNEQFF. The CDR3 nucleotides read TGTGCCAGCTTGAAGGCGGGGTTTAATGAGCAGTTCTTC.

CDR3 amino acids: CAWIIGAHEQYF. The CDR3 nucleotides are TGTGCCTGGATCATCGGGGCTCACGAGCAGTACTTC. This chain links TRBV30 with TRBJ2-7; D tentatively reads TRBD1 or TRBD2 (5 bases each). V lost 4 bases to trimming and J lost 5 bases, with 12 bases between them. This CDR3 is built from 12 residues. Looked up from germline, CDR1 is GTSNPN and CDR2 is SVGIG (reference sequence).